Presented here are 9 T cell receptor beta chains from one specimen sequenced in a study of CD8 T cells in ankylosing spondylitis. TCRdb passed the 5' RACE reads through MiXCR, listing each CDR3 protein once. The repertoire has about 540,000 distinct CDR3 sequences, roughly 13% of them found once; the top ten carry under 7.5%. Study results and limitations: One TCR beta motif, made up of roughly 8 highly homologous variants, appeared characteristic of ankylosing spondylitis blood.

Antigens of these TCRs are unknown. Sequencing used blood, either unsorted or a sorted T cell fraction (not recorded which). These receptors all come from a male donor with ankylosing spondylitis.

V usage is TRBV5-1 and J usage is TRBJ1-2, with 7 nucleotides matching TRBD1. With 3 bases clipped from V and 4 bases from J, the junction kept 6 bases outside the gene matches. Germline loops: CDR1 SGHRS, CDR2 YFSETQ. CDR3 length: 14 amino acids. In nucleotides, the CDR3 is TGCGCCAGCAGCTCCCAGGGGGGGAGCTATGGCTACACCTTC. It codes for CASSSQGGSYGYTF.

This clonotype came up a few times. The chain recombines TRBV5-1 with TRBJ2-1, with D unclear. This CDR3 region has 15 residues. The germline CDR1 and CDR2 sequences are SGHRS and YFSETQ. V gave up 1 base and J gave up 8 bases, with 16 bases separating them. For the CDR3, the DNA is TGCGCCAGCAGCTTGTTGCGGAGCCGATACGATGAGCAGTTCTTC. This sequence encodes CASSLLRSRYDEQFF. The full variable domain, with the rest looked up from reference TRBV5-1 and TRBJ2-1, is KAGVTQTPRYLIKTRGQQVTLSCSPISGHRSVSWYQQTPGQGLQFLFEYFSETQRNKGNFPGRFSGRQFSNSRSEMNVSTLELGDSALYLCASSLLRSRYDEQFFGPGTRLTVL.

Only a few counts were recorded for this clonotype. The J gene is TRBJ2-1, the V gene TRBV29-1; weak D call: TRBD2 (6 bases). Trimming removed 6 bases from V and 0 bases from J, with 18 bases in between. Looked up from germline, CDR1 is SQVTM and CDR2 is ANQGSEA. CDR3 size: 16 residues. CDR3 sequence: CSVGGSSFNSYNEQFF. Here the CDR3 DNA reads TGCAGCGTGGGAGGAAGCTCGTTTAACTCCTACAATGAGCAGTTCTTC.

This clonotype has a handful of counts. The chain combines TRBV5-5 with TRBJ2-1, with 8 nucleotides matching TRBD1. Germline V gene data show CDR1 as SGHKS and CDR2 as YYEKEE (reference sequence). The length of the CDR3 is 15 residues. The V gene end was trimmed by 4 bases and the J gene end by 8 bases; junction bases not matched to a gene: 11. CDR3 nucleotides: TGTGCCAGCAGCCTAGGACAGGGTCAACCCGATGAGCAGTTCTTC. Translating gives CASSLGQGQPDEQFF.

This clonotype was counted only a few times. This sequence joins TRBV5-4 and TRBJ2-1; maybe TRBD2 (5 bases). V was shortened by 1 base and J by 5 bases, with 25 bases between the two germline ends. The length of the CDR3 is 19 residues. Germline V gives CDR1 SGHNT, CDR2 YYREEE (reference sequence). This CDR3 reads CASSLLGALPNRPHNEQFF. CDR3 sequence (DNA): TGTGCCAGCAGCTTGTTGGGAGCCCTCCCGAATAGACCGCACAATGAGCAGTTCTTC.

This clonotype was seen many times. The genes are TRBV5-1 and TRBJ2-1; D is uncertain. Germline V gene sequence: CDR1 SGHRS, CDR2 YFSETQ. V was cut by 7 bases and J by 0 bases, with 11 bases left in between. CDR3 size: 14 residues. Here the CDR3 reads CASSWTVSYNEQFF. CDR3 in DNA: TGCGCCAGCTCTTGGACGGTCTCCTACAATGAGCAGTTCTTC.

This chain uses TRBV3-1 with TRBJ1-1; D is unresolved. Germline-derived CDR1 and CDR2 are LGHDT and YNNKEL (reference sequence). The CDR3 length is 12 residues. Trimming removed 3 bases from V and 6 bases from J, with 8 bases in between. CDR3 DNA sequence: TGTGCCAGCAGCCATCGTCGGGCTGAAGCTTTCTTT. It encodes CASSHRRAEAFF. The whole variable domain, remainder taken from reference TRBV3-1 and TRBJ1-1, is DTAVSQTPKYLVTQMGNDKSIKCEQNLGHDTMYWYKQDSKKFLKIMFSYNNKELIINETVPNRFSPKSPDKAHLNLHINSLELGDSAVYFCASSHRRAEAFFGQGTRLTVV.

This clonotype was detected only a few times. The chain joins TRBV29-1 to TRBJ1-1; unclear D gene. The CDR3 is 14 amino acids. Trimming shortened V by 2 bases and J by 0 bases, and 10 bases separated the two germline ends. The germline V gene encodes CDR1 SQVTM and CDR2 ANQGSEA. The CDR3: CSVERRLVNTEAFF. For the CDR3, the DNA is TGCAGCGTTGAACGGAGGCTGGTGAACACTGAAGCTTTCTTT.

This clonotype turned up a few times. This sequence joins TRBV14 and TRBJ2-7; tentatively, D is TRBD2 (6 bases). CDR3 length: 14 residues. The V and J ends lost 0 bases and 3 bases respectively, with 9 bases between them. Germline V CDR1 and CDR2: SGHDN, FVKESK. CDR3 coding DNA: TGTGCCAGCAGCCAAGAGCCGGGAGTCTACGAGCAGTACTTC. Protein product: CASSQEPGVYEQYF.